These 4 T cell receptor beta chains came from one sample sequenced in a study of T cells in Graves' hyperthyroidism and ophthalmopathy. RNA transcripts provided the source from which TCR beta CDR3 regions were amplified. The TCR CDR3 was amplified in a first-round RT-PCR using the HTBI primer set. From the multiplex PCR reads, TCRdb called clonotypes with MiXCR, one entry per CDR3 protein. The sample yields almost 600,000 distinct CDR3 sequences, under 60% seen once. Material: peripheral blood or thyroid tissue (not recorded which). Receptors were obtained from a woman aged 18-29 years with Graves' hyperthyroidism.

The CDR3 here is CASSFPGRAPYEQYF. The CDR3 DNA reads TGTGCCAGCAGTTTCCCCGGGAGGGCCCCCTACGAGCAGTACTTC. The V gene is TRBV2, the J gene TRBJ2-7; 8 bases match TRBD2. The V gene end was trimmed by 5 bases and the J gene end by 2 bases; junction bases not matched to a gene: 8. The CDR3 consists of 15 residues. Germline CDR1 is SNHLY and CDR2 is FYNNEI.

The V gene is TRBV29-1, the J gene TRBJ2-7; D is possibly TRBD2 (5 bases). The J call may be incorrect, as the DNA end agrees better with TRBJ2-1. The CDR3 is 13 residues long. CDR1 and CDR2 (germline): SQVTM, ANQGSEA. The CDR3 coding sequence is TGCAGCGTGCCCCGTTCGGGGTCGGATGAGCAGTTCTTC. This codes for CSVPRSGSDEQFF.

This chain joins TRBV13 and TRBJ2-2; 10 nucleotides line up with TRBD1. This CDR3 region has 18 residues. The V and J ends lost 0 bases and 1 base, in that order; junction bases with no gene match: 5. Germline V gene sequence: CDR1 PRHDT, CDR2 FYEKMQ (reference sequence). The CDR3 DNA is TGTGCCAGCAGCTTAGGGACAGGGGGCCCCCAGAACACCGGGGAGCTGTTTTTT. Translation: CASSLGTGGPQNTGELFF.

CDR3 in amino acids: CAISDRGTSPLHF. Here the CDR3 DNA reads TGTGCCATCAGTGACAGGGGTACTTCACCCCTCCACTTT. The rearrangement uses TRBV10-3 and TRBJ1-6; D may be TRBD1 (6 bases). Trimming took off 3 bases at V and 9 bases at J, with 9 bases between the two ends. CDR1 ENHRY and CDR2 SYGVKD come from the germline V gene. The CDR3 spans 13 residues.